The 9 T cell receptor beta chains reported below all come from one sample, sequenced in a study of blood T cell repertoires in COVID-19 (dated by TCRdb to between 2020 and 2021). The library came from the immunoSEQ multiplex PCR assay. Held by TCRdb, this immuneACCESS table contains in-frame sequences only and omits some clones. Under half of the omission traces to an unresolved V gene where checked; the cause of the rest is unknown. The sample table holds roughly 100,000 clones, of which over 80% were seen once. The ten largest clonotypes hold roughly 14% of the sample. The material sequenced was peripheral blood. The receptors originated from a man over 45 with acute or convalescent COVID-19.

The chain combines TRBV5-4 with TRBJ2-3, with 8 positions matching TRBD2. The CDR3 loop spans 14 amino acids. Germline V gene lookup returns CDR1 SGHNT and CDR2 YYREEE (reference sequence). V lost 0 bases to trimming and J lost 13 bases; unmatched junction nucleotides: 10. DNA for the CDR3: TGTGCCAGCAGCTTGGAACTAGCGGTGGCCCAGGAGTATTTT. Translating gives CASSLELAVAQEYF.

The CDR3 here is CASSLGGAGNSPLHF. CDR3 DNA: TGTGCCAGCAGTTTAGGCGGGGCTGGGAATTCACCCCTCCACTTT. The rearrangement links TRBV28 to TRBJ1-6; TRBD1 is a possible D gene (5 bases). The germline gives CDR1 MDHEN, CDR2 SYDVKM. V lost 2 bases to trimming and J lost 7 bases, with 12 bases between them. The CDR3 is 15 amino acids.

The J gene is TRBJ1-6, the V gene TRBV9; D is unclear. This CDR3 is 12 amino acids long. Looked up from germline, CDR1 is SGDLS and CDR2 is YYNGEE. V lost 3 bases and J lost 6, with 4 bases in between. For the CDR3, the DNA is TGTGCCAGCAGCGGGAGTAATTCACCCCTCCACTTT. Amino acid sequence: CASSGSNSPLHF.

Here the CDR3 DNA reads TGCGCCAGCAGCGATGGGACTAGCGGACTCAATGAGCAGTTCTTC. Translation gives CASSDGTSGLNEQFF. The chain uses TRBV5-1 and TRBJ2-1; 11 bases are shared with TRBD2. Germline-derived CDR1 and CDR2 are SGHRS and YFSETQ. V shed 4 bases, J shed 6 bases, and the junction held 6 bases outside the gene matches. The CDR3 loop spans 15 amino acids.

The V call is TRBV7-9, the J call TRBJ2-4; 7 nucleotides align to TRBD2. The CDR3 extends over 15 amino acids. The germline CDR1 and CDR2 sequences are SEHNR and FQNEAQ (reference sequence). Unmatched junction bases numbered 2, after V lost 3 bases and J lost 0 bases. DNA for the CDR3: TGTGCCAGCAGCTTTAGCGGGTTAGCCAAAAACATTCAGTACTTC. This translates into CASSFSGLAKNIQYF.

The chain links TRBV5-6 to TRBJ1-2, with 7 bases matching TRBD1. From germline, CDR1 is SGHDT and CDR2 YYEEEE. The CDR3 totals 14 residues. J was trimmed by 6 bases and V by 0 bases; bases with no gene match: 5. The CDR3 here is CASSLDTGANGYTF. The CDR3 coding sequence is TGTGCCAGCAGCTTGGACACAGGGGCCAATGGCTACACCTTC.

In its sample, this clone was seen a few times. The V call is TRBV19, the J call TRBJ2-3; possible D gene TRBD1, 6 bases. This CDR3 is built from 13 residues. CDR1 and CDR2 from the germline V gene are LNHDA and SQIVND (reference sequence). V dropped 7 bases and J dropped 6 bases, with 14 bases sitting between them. The DNA of the CDR3 is TGTGCCAGTAATTACAGGGTGGGCGATACGCAGTATTTT. Its translation: CASNYRVGDTQYF.

The CDR3: CASSPGLAGVLTDTQYF. The CDR3 DNA is TGTGCCAGCTCACCGGGACTAGCGGGAGTTCTCACAGATACGCAGTATTTT. This sequence joins TRBV18 and TRBJ2-3; 14 bases are shared with TRBD2. J lost 2 bases, V lost 3 bases, and 4 bases had no gene match. The CDR3 is 17 amino acids. Germline V CDR1 and CDR2: KGHSH, LQKENI.

The chain employs TRBV5-5 and TRBJ1-1; D gene uncertain. Trimming removed 4 bases from V and 0 bases from J, with 16 bases in between. Germline values: CDR1 SGHKS, CDR2 YYEKEE (reference sequence). CDR3 size: 16 residues. This CDR3 is CASSLGPSVLNTEAFF. CDR3 sequence (DNA): TGTGCCAGCAGCCTTGGCCCCTCTGTCCTGAACACTGAAGCTTTCTTT.